This is a list of T cell receptor beta chains from one sample in a study of OX40 agonist ivuxolimab in advanced cancers. Some clones are missing from TCRdb's copy, which holds only in-frame ones; the method was immunoSEQ multiplex PCR. The profile shows approximately 65,000 clones, around nine tenths of them singletons. Source: CD4+ or CD8+ T cells sorted from blood, taken in a trial of the OX40 agonist ivuxolimab. These TCRs come from an adult with an advanced solid tumor such as melanoma, head and neck, liver or kidney cancer. Both conserved end residues are part of each CDR3. The D gene is left open where the match is weak. The size entry is marked missing in some rows and otherwise reads once, few, many or a size class.

D gene: TRBD2
clone size: .
V gene: TRBV19
J gene: TRBJ2-1
CDR3 protein: CASGTATSGGRNEQFF
CDR3 DNA: TGTGCCAGTGGGACAGCGACTAGCGGTGGAAGGAATGAGCAGTTCTTC

D gene: .
clone size: .
V gene: TRBV7-9
J gene: TRBJ2-2
CDR3 protein: CASSLDVNTGELFF
CDR3 DNA: TGTGCCAGCAGCCTAGACGTGAACACCGGGGAGCTGTTTTTT

D gene: .
clone size: .
V gene: TRBV12-5
J gene: TRBJ2-3
CDR3 protein: CASTWGGQTDTQYF
CDR3 DNA: TGTGCTAGCACTTGGGGGGGGCAGACAGATACGCAGTATTTT

D gene: TRBD1
clone size: .
V gene: TRBV6-5
J gene: TRBJ1-2
CDR3 protein: CASSKPTGVGYTF
CDR3 DNA: TGTGCCAGCAGTAAACCTACAGGGGTCGGCTACACCTTC

D gene: .
clone size: .
V gene: TRBV29-1
J gene: TRBJ2-1
CDR3 protein: CSSQRGTSYNEQFF
CDR3 DNA: TGCAGCTCTCAACGGGGCACGTCCTACAATGAGCAGTTCTTC

D gene: .
clone size: .
V gene: TRBV9
J gene: TRBJ2-2
CDR3 protein: CASSATEGDRELFF
CDR3 DNA: TGTGCCAGCAGCGCAACCGAAGGGGACCGGGAGCTGTTTTTT

D gene: .
clone size: .
V gene: TRBV28
J gene: TRBJ1-5
CDR3 protein: CASSLRGSPYSNQPQHF
CDR3 DNA: TGTGCCAGCAGTCTCCGGGGAAGTCCATATAGCAATCAGCCCCAGCATTTT

D gene: .
clone size: .
V gene: TRBV5-4
J gene: TRBJ1-1
CDR3 protein: CASSLRAAMNTEAFF
CDR3 DNA: TGTGCCAGCAGCTTGCGAGCAGCTATGAACACTGAAGCTTTCTTT

D gene: .
clone size: .
V gene: TRBV4-2
J gene: TRBJ1-2
CDR3 protein: CASSQGSGSNSYGYTF
CDR3 DNA: TGTGCCAGCAGCCAAGGCTCAGGATCAAACTCCTATGGCTACACCTTC

D gene: .
clone size: .
V gene: TRBV7-9
J gene: TRBJ1-4
CDR3 protein: CASSLGTERREKLFF
CDR3 DNA: TGTGCCAGCAGCTTAGGGACAGAACGCCGGGAAAAACTGTTTTTT

D gene: TRBD1
clone size: .
V gene: TRBV5-5
J gene: TRBJ2-5
CDR3 protein: CASSLKGQGALETQYF
CDR3 DNA: TGTGCCAGCAGCTTAAAGGGGCAGGGGGCTTTGGAGACCCAGTACTTC

D gene: .
clone size: .
V gene: TRBV5-1
J gene: TRBJ2-3
CDR3 protein: CASSFHGRTSTDTQYF
CDR3 DNA: TGCGCCAGCAGCTTCCACGGACGGACGAGCACAGATACGCAGTATTTT

D gene: .
clone size: few
V gene: TRBV7-6
J gene: TRBJ1-3
CDR3 protein: CASSFTGTGNTIYF
CDR3 DNA: TGTGCCAGCAGCTTTACAGGGACAGGAAACACCATATATTTT

D gene: TRBD1
clone size: .
V gene: TRBV6-5
J gene: TRBJ1-2
CDR3 protein: CASSSTQGGVYGYTF
CDR3 DNA: TGTGCCAGCAGTTCCACCCAGGGGGGGGTCTATGGCTACACCTTC

D gene: .
clone size: few
V gene: TRBV28
J gene: TRBJ2-3
CDR3 protein: CASSPPTTDTQYF
CDR3 DNA: TGTGCCAGCAGTCCCCCGACCACAGATACGCAGTATTTT

D gene: TRBD1
clone size: .
V gene: TRBV4-1
J gene: TRBJ2-3
CDR3 protein: CASSVLTGKVGDTQYF
CDR3 DNA: TGCGCCAGCAGCGTACTGACAGGGAAAGTTGGAGATACGCAGTATTTT

D gene: .
clone size: .
V gene: TRBV11-2
J gene: TRBJ1-3
CDR3 protein: CASSLERAYGNTIYF
CDR3 DNA: TGTGCCAGCAGCTTAGAAAGGGCTTACGGAAACACCATATATTTT

D gene: .
clone size: once
V gene: TRBV19
J gene: TRBJ1-5
CDR3 protein: CASRGQPNQPQHF
CDR3 DNA: TGTGCCAGCAGGGGCCAGCCAAATCAGCCCCAGCATTTT

D gene: .
clone size: .
V gene: TRBV6-1
J gene: TRBJ1-1
CDR3 protein: CASEKPGPLNEAFF
CDR3 DNA: TGTGCCAGCGAAAAACCGGGGCCCCTAAATGAAGCTTTCTTT

D gene: .
clone size: .
V gene: TRBV7-8
J gene: TRBJ2-7
CDR3 protein: CASTPQRSYEQYF
CDR3 DNA: TGTGCCAGCACCCCCCAGAGAAGCTACGAGCAGTACTTC

D gene: .
clone size: .
V gene: TRBV7-2
J gene: TRBJ1-1
CDR3 protein: CASRIQGVDTEAFF
CDR3 DNA: TGTGCCAGCCGAATCCAAGGGGTCGACACTGAAGCTTTCTTT

D gene: TRBD2
clone size: .
V gene: TRBV19
J gene: TRBJ2-7
CDR3 protein: CASSRGSGSSYEQYF
CDR3 DNA: TGTGCCAGTAGCAGGGGTAGCGGGAGCTCCTACGAGCAGTACTTC

D gene: .
clone size: .
V gene: TRBV11-3
J gene: TRBJ2-1
CDR3 protein: CASSLEGNEQFF
CDR3 DNA: TGTGCCAGCAGCTTAGAGGGGAATGAGCAGTTCTTC

D gene: .
clone size: .
V gene: TRBV5-1
J gene: TRBJ2-7
CDR3 protein: CASNGRGDEQYF
CDR3 DNA: TGCGCCAGCAATGGCAGGGGGGACGAGCAGTACTTC

D gene: TRBD2
clone size: once
V gene: TRBV19
J gene: TRBJ2-5
CDR3 protein: CASSRSGETQYF
CDR3 DNA: TGTGCCAGTAGTCGTAGCGGGGAGACCCAGTACTTC

D gene: .
clone size: .
V gene: TRBV30
J gene: TRBJ1-5
CDR3 protein: CAWSLGDGNQPQHF
CDR3 DNA: TGTGCCTGGAGTCTGGGGGACGGCAATCAGCCCCAGCATTTT

D gene: .
clone size: .
V gene: TRBV5-8
J gene: TRBJ2-7
CDR3 protein: CATSQAYEQYF
CDR3 DNA: TGTGCCACCTCCCAGGCCTACGAGCAGTACTTC

D gene: TRBD2
clone size: .
V gene: TRBV7-9
J gene: TRBJ2-5
CDR3 protein: CASSLETSLETQYF
CDR3 DNA: TGTGCCAGCAGCTTAGAGACTAGCTTAGAGACCCAGTACTTC

D gene: .
clone size: .
V gene: TRBV5-1
J gene: TRBJ2-7
CDR3 protein: CASSLTRTATYEQYF
CDR3 DNA: TGCGCCAGCAGCTTGACAAGGACAGCTACCTACGAGCAGTACTTC

D gene: .
clone size: .
V gene: TRBV19
J gene: TRBJ1-1
CDR3 protein: CASSRRKSNTEAFF
CDR3 DNA: TGTGCCAGTAGCCGCAGAAAAAGTAACACTGAAGCTTTCTTT

D gene: .
clone size: .
V gene: TRBV6-1
J gene: TRBJ2-7
CDR3 protein: CASIPRPYEQYF
CDR3 DNA: TGTGCCAGCATCCCCCGGCCCTACGAGCAGTACTTC

D gene: .
clone size: .
V gene: TRBV6-1
J gene: TRBJ1-3
CDR3 protein: CASSQDFSGNTIYF
CDR3 DNA: TGTGCCAGCAGCCAGGACTTCTCTGGAAACACCATATATTTT

D gene: TRBD2
clone size: once
V gene: TRBV6-1
J gene: TRBJ2-3
CDR3 protein: CASGEAGMGTDTQYF
CDR3 DNA: TGTGCCAGTGGAGAAGCGGGAATGGGCACAGATACGCAGTATTTT

D gene: TRBD1
clone size: .
V gene: TRBV5-1
J gene: TRBJ2-7
CDR3 protein: CASSLGGQDLEQYF
CDR3 DNA: TGCGCCAGCAGCTTGGGGGGACAGGACTTGGAGCAGTACTTC

D gene: .
clone size: .
V gene: TRBV28
J gene: TRBJ2-3
CDR3 protein: CASKPGSTDTQYF
CDR3 DNA: TGTGCCAGCAAGCCAGGGAGCACAGATACGCAGTATTTT

D gene: .
clone size: .
V gene: TRBV5-1
J gene: TRBJ2-5
CDR3 protein: CASSLDEWETQYF
CDR3 DNA: TGCGCCAGCAGCTTGGATGAGTGGGAGACCCAGTACTTC

D gene: TRBD1
clone size: .
V gene: TRBV27
J gene: TRBJ2-5
CDR3 protein: CASSMGQGNQETQYF
CDR3 DNA: TGTGCCAGCAGTATGGGACAGGGGAATCAAGAGACCCAGTACTTC

D gene: .
clone size: once
V gene: TRBV2
J gene: TRBJ1-4
CDR3 protein: CASSRTGATNEKLFF
CDR3 DNA: TGTGCCAGCAGCCGGACCGGAGCAACTAATGAAAAACTGTTTTTT

D gene: .
clone size: .
V gene: TRBV10-3
J gene: TRBJ2-2
CDR3 protein: CAMRGGTTGELFF
CDR3 DNA: TGTGCCATGAGGGGCGGGACCACCGGGGAGCTGTTTTTT

D gene: TRBD1
clone size: .
V gene: TRBV10-3
J gene: TRBJ2-2
CDR3 protein: CAISGQGHVGGELFF
CDR3 DNA: TGTGCCATCAGCGGACAGGGTCATGTTGGCGGGGAGCTGTTTTTT

D gene: .
clone size: .
V gene: TRBV21-1
J gene: TRBJ2-7
CDR3 protein: CASIQRGLAYTYEQYF
CDR3 DNA: TGTGCCAGCATCCAAAGGGGGTTAGCGTATACCTACGAGCAGTACTTC

D gene: .
clone size: .
V gene: TRBV5-1
J gene: TRBJ1-4
CDR3 protein: CASSLSSRSTEGNGKKLFF
CDR3 DNA: TGCGCCAGCAGCCTTTCCAGCCGTTCAACCGAGGGAAATGGTAAAAAACTGTTTTTT

D gene: TRBD2
clone size: .
V gene: TRBV19
J gene: TRBJ2-5
CDR3 protein: CASSIGGGETQYF
CDR3 DNA: TGTGCCAGTAGTATAGGGGGAGGGGAGACCCAGTACTTC

D gene: .
clone size: .
V gene: TRBV9
J gene: TRBJ1-1
CDR3 protein: CASSVATGGAGAAPFF
CDR3 DNA: TGTGCCAGCAGCGTAGCTACGGGGGGGGCAGGGGCAGCACCTTTCTTT

D gene: TRBD1
clone size: .
V gene: TRBV19
J gene: TRBJ1-1
CDR3 protein: CASRYDRGNTEAFF
CDR3 DNA: TGTGCCAGTAGGTATGACAGGGGGAACACTGAAGCTTTCTTT

D gene: TRBD1
clone size: once
V gene: TRBV28
J gene: TRBJ2-5
CDR3 protein: CASRSQGTGQETQYF
CDR3 DNA: TGTGCCAGCAGATCACAGGGGACCGGCCAAGAGACCCAGTACTTC